These 10 T cell receptor beta chains share one sample of origin, sequenced in a study of identifying expanded T cells in peripheral blood. Profiled with immunoSEQ multiplex PCR; TCRdb holds only in-frame clones, not every one. The sample lists 55,000 to 80,000 clones; about four fifths were seen once. The sample comprised blood. These receptor sequences come from a person aged 18-70 years in good health.

The chain carries TRBV19 and TRBJ2-3; D unclear. The CDR3 has 15 amino acids. Germline V lookup: CDR1 LNHDA, CDR2 SQIVND (reference sequence). Trimming took off 6 bases at V and 2 bases at J, with 15 bases between the two ends. The DNA for the CDR3 is TGTGCCAGTAGCCCCGCCTTGGGGAACACAGATACGCAGTATTTT. Translation gives CASSPALGNTDTQYF.

The V call is TRBV7-2, the J call TRBJ2-2; 7 bases are a match to TRBD2. The germline gives CDR1 SGHTA, CDR2 FQGNSA. The trim removed 2 bases at V and 1 base at J, leaving 7 bases unmatched. The CDR3 has 17 residues. CDR3: CASSLSSASGNTGELFF. CDR3 nucleotide sequence: TGTGCCAGCAGCTTAAGTTCGGCTAGCGGGAACACCGGGGAGCTGTTTTTT.

The gene calls are TRBV5-4 and TRBJ2-7; a weak D match, TRBD1 (6 bases). Trimming took off 2 bases at V and 7 bases at J, with 16 bases between the two ends. Germline loops: CDR1 SGHNT, CDR2 YYREEE (reference sequence). This CDR3 spans 14 amino acids. CDR3: CASSFNRAQGEQYF. CDR3 DNA sequence: TGTGCCAGCAGCTTTAATCGGGCACAGGGAGAGCAGTACTTC.

The V call is TRBV7-9, the J call TRBJ1-2; TRBD1 agrees at 7 bases. CDR1 is SEHNR, CDR2 FQNEAQ, per germline (reference sequence). The V and J ends lost 0 bases and 4 bases, in that order; junction bases with no gene match: 8. This CDR3 contains 16 residues. The CDR3 coding sequence is TGTGCCAGCAGCTTAGCGATCACAGGGGCGGCCTATGGCTACACCTTC. Its protein is CASSLAITGAAYGYTF.

The rearrangement joins TRBV14 to TRBJ2-3, with D perhaps TRBD1 (5 bases). V was cut by 3 bases and J by 5 bases, with 12 bases left in between. Germline lookup yields CDR1 SGHDN and CDR2 FVKESK. The length of the CDR3 is 14 residues. CDR3 protein: CASSQFTQGDTQYF. The CDR3 DNA reads as TGTGCCAGCAGCCAGTTTACTCAGGGAGATACGCAGTATTTT.

This rearrangement joins TRBV5-1 to TRBJ2-2, with D perhaps matching TRBD1 or TRBD2 (5 bases each). Looked up from germline, CDR1 is SGHRS and CDR2 is YFSETQ. The CDR3 has 14 residues. Trimming shortened V by 2 bases and J by 4 bases, and 9 bases separated the two germline ends. Here the CDR3 DNA reads TGCGCCAGCAGCTTAGAGGGGTCCACCGGGGAGCTGTTTTTT. Protein sequence: CASSLEGSTGELFF.

This rearrangement joins TRBV15 to TRBJ2-2; 8 positions agree with TRBD1. Trimming cost V 6 bases and J 0 bases; bases outside gene matches: 3. CDR1 LNHNV and CDR2 YYDKDF come from the germline V gene (reference sequence). The CDR3 spans 15 residues. CDR3 coding DNA: TGTGCCACCAGACACAGGGGGACGAACACCGGGGAGCTGTTTTTT. This gives the protein CATRHRGTNTGELFF.

This rearrangement joins TRBV30 to TRBJ2-7, with D uncertain. The germline CDR1 and CDR2 sequences are GTSNPN and SVGIG (reference sequence). This CDR3 spans 14 amino acids. V shed 2 bases and J shed 7 bases, with 18 bases lying between them. CDR3 residues: CAWSLSPTLKEQYF. The DNA for the CDR3 is TGTGCCTGGAGTCTATCCCCTACGTTAAAGGAGCAGTACTTC. Based on the CDR3 plus reference TRBV30 and TRBJ2-7, the full variable domain is SQTIHQWPATLVQPVGSPLSLECTVEGTSNPNLYWYRQAAGRGLQLLFYSVGIGQISSEVPQNLSASRPQDRQFILSSKKLLLSDSGFYLCAWSLSPTLKEQYFGPGTRLTVT.

This sequence joins TRBV7-2 and TRBJ1-1; D is undetermined. The V gene lost 5 bases and the J gene lost 3 bases, with 10 bases spanning the gap. Germline V gene data show CDR1 as SGHTA and CDR2 as FQGNSA. This CDR3 has 13 residues. The CDR3 coding sequence is TGTGCCAGCAGCCAGGACGCGTACACTGAAGCTTTCTTT. It translates to CASSQDAYTEAFF.

The chain combines TRBV2 with TRBJ2-4; D not certain. The CDR3 has 15 residues. CDR1 is SNHLY, CDR2 FYNNEI, per germline. Trimming removed 8 bases at V and 0 bases at J, with 14 bases between. The CDR3 nucleotides read TGTGCCAGCCACCTAGAGGATTTAGCCAAAAACATTCAGTACTTC. It translates to CASHLEDLAKNIQYF.